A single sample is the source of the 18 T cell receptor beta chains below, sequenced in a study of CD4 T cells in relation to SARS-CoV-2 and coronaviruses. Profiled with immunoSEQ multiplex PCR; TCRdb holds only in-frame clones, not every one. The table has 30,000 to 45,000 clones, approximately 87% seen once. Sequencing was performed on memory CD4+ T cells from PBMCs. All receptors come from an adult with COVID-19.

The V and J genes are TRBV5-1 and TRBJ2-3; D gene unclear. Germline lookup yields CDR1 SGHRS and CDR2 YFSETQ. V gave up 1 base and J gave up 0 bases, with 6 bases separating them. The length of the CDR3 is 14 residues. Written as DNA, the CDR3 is TGCGCCAGCAGCTTGACGGCAAGCACAGATACGCAGTATTTT. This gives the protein CASSLTASTDTQYF.

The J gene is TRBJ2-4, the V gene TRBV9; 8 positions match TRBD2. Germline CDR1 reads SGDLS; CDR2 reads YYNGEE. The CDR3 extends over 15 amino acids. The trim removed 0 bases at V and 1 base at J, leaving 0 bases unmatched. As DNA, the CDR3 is TGTGCCAGCAGCGTAGCTAGCGGGGCCAAAAACATTCAGTACTTC. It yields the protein CASSVASGAKNIQYF.

DNA of the CDR3: TGTGCCAGCAGTTATACAGGAGACTATGGCTACACCTTC. This translates into CASSYTGDYGYTF. The chain uses TRBV6-2 or TRBV6-3 and TRBJ1-2; TRBD1 is a possible D gene (5 bases). CDR3 size: 13 residues. Looked up from germline, CDR1 is MNHEY and CDR2 is SVGEGT. V dropped 3 bases and J dropped 3 bases, with 8 bases sitting between them.

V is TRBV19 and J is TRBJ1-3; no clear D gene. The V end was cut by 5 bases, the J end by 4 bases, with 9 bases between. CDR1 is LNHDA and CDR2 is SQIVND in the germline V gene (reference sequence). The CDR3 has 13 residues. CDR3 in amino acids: CASSPGLGNTIYF. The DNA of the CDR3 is TGTGCCAGTAGTCCAGGACTCGGAAACACCATATATTTT.

The CDR3 protein is CASSDGGLGTGELFF. The CDR3 nucleotides read TGTGCCAGCAGTGACGGGGGCCTAGGGACCGGGGAGCTGTTTTTT. V usage is TRBV27 and J usage is TRBJ2-2; either TRBD1 or TRBD2 may supply D (6 bases each). V lost 5 bases, J lost 5 bases, and 15 bases lay in between. CDR1 MNHEY and CDR2 SMNVEV come from the germline V gene (reference sequence). The CDR3 consists of 15 residues.

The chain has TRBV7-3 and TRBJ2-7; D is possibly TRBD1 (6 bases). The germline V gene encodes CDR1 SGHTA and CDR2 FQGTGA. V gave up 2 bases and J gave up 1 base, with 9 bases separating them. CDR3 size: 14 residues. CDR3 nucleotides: TGTGCCAGCAGCTTAGGAGGACAGTCCTACGAGCAGTACTTC. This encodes CASSLGGQSYEQYF. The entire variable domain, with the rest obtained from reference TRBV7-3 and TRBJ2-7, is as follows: GAGVSQTPSNKVTEKGKYVELRCDPISGHTALYWYRQSLGQGPEFLIYFQGTGAADDSGLPNDRFFAVRPEGSVSTLKIQRTERGDSAVYLCASSLGGQSYEQYFGPGTRLTVT.

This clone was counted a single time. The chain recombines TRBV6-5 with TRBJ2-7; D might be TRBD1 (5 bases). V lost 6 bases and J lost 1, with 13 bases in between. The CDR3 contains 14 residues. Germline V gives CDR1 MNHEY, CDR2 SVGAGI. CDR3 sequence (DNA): TGTGCCAGCAGGGCCCTCAGGGAATCCTACGAGCAGTACTTC. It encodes CASRALRESYEQYF.

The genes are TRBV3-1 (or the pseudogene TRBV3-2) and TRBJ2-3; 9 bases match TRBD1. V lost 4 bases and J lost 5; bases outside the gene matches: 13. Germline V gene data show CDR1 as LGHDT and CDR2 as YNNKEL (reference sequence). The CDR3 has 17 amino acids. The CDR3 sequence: CASSPDRGQGSRDTQYF. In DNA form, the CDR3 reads TGTGCCAGCAGCCCAGACCGAGGACAGGGGTCGAGAGATACGCAGTATTTT.

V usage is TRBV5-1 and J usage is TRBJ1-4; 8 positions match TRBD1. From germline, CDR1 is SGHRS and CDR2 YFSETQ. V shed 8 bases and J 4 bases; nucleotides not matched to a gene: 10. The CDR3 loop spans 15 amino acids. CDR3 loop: CASRNSGGINEKLFF. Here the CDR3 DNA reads TGCGCCAGTAGGAACTCAGGGGGCATTAATGAAAAACTGTTTTTT.

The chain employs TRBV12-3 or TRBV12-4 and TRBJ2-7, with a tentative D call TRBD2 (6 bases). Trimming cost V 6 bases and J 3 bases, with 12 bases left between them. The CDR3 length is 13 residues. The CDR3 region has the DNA TGTGCCAGCAGCCCCCGACTAGACTACGAGCAGTACTTC. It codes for CASSPRLDYEQYF.

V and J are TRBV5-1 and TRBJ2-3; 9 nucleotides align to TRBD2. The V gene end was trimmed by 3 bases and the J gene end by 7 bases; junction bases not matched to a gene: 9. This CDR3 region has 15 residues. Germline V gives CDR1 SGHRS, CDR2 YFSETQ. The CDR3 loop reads CASSSSGTRGYTQYF. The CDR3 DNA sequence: TGCGCCAGCAGCTCTAGCGGGACCCGCGGGTATACGCAGTATTTT.

DNA of the CDR3: TGTGCCAGCAGTGACGCGCCCGGGACTAGTCGGTATTTT. Amino acids: CASSDAPGTSRYF. This chain uses TRBV6-4 with TRBJ2-3; 8 bases align to TRBD2. The V gene's germline CDR1 is MRHNA and CDR2 SNTAGT. V was pared by 2 bases and J by 14 bases, with 9 bases of the junction left unmatched. CDR3 length: 13 amino acids.

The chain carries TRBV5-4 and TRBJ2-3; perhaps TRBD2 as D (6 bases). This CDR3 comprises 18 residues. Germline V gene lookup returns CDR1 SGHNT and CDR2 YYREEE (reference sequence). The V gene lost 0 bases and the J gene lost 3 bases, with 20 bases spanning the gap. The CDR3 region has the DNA TGTGCCAGCAGCTTGGTCCTTGTGAGGGACTCCCAAACAGATACGCAGTATTTT. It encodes CASSLVLVRDSQTDTQYF.

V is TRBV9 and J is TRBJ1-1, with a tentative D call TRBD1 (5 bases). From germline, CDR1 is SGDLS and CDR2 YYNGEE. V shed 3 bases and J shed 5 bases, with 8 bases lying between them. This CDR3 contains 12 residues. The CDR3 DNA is TGTGCCAGCAGCGCCCAGGGAACTGAAGCTTTCTTT. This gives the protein CASSAQGTEAFF. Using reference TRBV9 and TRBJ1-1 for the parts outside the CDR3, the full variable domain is DSGVTQTPKHLITATGQRVTLRCSPRSGDLSVYWYQQSLDQGLQFLIQYYNGEERAKGNILERFSAQQFPDLHSELNLSSLELGDSALYFCASSAQGTEAFFGQGTRLTVV.

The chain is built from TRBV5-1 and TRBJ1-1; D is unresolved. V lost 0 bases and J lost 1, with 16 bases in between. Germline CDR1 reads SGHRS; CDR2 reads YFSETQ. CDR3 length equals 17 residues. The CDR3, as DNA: TGCGCCAGCAGCTTGGAATATCCAGTCGGGAAGAACACTGAAGCTTTCTTT. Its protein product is CASSLEYPVGKNTEAFF.

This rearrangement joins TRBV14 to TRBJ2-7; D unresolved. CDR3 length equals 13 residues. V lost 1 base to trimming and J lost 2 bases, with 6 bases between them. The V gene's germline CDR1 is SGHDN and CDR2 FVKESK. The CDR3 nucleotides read TGTGCCAGCAGCCAAGTCAGAACCTACGAGCAGTACTTC. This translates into CASSQVRTYEQYF.

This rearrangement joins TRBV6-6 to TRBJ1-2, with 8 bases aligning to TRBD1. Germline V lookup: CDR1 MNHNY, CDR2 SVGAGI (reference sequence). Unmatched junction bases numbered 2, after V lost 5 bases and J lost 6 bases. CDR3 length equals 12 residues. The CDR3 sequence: CASSTTGDGYTF. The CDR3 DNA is TGTGCCAGCAGTACGACAGGGGATGGCTACACCTTC.

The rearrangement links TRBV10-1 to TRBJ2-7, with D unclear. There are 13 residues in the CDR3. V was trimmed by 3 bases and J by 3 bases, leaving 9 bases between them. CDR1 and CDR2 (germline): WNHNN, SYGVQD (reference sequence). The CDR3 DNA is TGCGCCAGCAGTGAAGGCAGATACTACGAGCAGTACTTC. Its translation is CASSEGRYYEQYF.